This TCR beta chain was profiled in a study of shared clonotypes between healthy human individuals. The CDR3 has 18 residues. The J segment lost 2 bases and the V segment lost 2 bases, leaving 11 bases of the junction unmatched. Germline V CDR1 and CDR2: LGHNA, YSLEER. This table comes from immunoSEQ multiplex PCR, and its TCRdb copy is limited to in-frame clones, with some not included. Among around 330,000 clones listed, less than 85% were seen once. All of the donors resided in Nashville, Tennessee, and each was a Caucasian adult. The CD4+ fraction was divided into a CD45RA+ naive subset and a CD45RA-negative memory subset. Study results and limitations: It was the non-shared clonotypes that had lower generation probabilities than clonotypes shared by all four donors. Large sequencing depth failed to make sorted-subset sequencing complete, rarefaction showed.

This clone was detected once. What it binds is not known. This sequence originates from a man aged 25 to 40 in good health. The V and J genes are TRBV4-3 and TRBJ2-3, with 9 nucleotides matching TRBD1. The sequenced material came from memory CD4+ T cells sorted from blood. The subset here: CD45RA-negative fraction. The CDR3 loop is CASSQRGRDRAPTDTQYF. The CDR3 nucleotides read TGCGCCAGCAGCCAAAGGGGACGGGACAGGGCACCCACAGATACGCAGTATTTT.